The T cell receptor (beta chain) under discussion was sequenced for a study of CD8+ T cells in alopecia areata. Study-level information: Tofacitinib was taken orally by treated patients, and the dose was 5 to 10 mg twice daily. The tofacitinib course ran for 6 to 18 months and was followed by 6 months off drug. For treated patients, severity scores reflected the percentage of scalp area affected. Study-level points and caveats: Lesional scalp, especially alopecia totalis/universalis, showed higher clonality than normal scalp.

Concerning this clone itself: No antigen is known for it.

Extracted RNA was reverse transcribed, and the resulting cDNA served as sequencing template. Some clones are missing from TCRdb's copy, which holds only in-frame ones; the method was immunoSEQ multiplex PCR. The data show about 88,000 clones, with 44% seen just once and about 17% held by the top ten. Specified treatment: oral pan-JAK inhibitor, 5-10 mg twice daily. The sample in question was CD8+ T cells sorted from blood, obtained at week 24, from a patient treated with tofacitinib. This receptor was identified in a human donor with alopecia areata.

The CDR3 spells CASSTQTGGNTEAFF. The CDR3 DNA follows: TGTGCCAGCAGCACCCAGACAGGGGGGAACACTGAAGCTTTCTTT. The chain joins TRBV11-2 to TRBJ1-1, with 9 bases fitting TRBD1. V shed 5 bases, J shed 1 base, and the junction held 5 bases outside the gene matches. This CDR3 region has 15 residues. CDR1 is SGHAT, CDR2 FQNNGV, per germline.